The 5 T cell receptor beta chains in this list originate from one sample, sequenced in a study of vaccination effects on CD4 cells after COVID-19. These receptors' targets are unknown. Clones were read by immunoSEQ multiplex PCR, and TCRdb kept only the in-frame ones, dropping some. The repertoire holds around 50,000 clones, roughly 70% seen once, with about 7% in the top ten. Researchers isolated CD4+ T cells once ten to eleven days of culture had elapsed. Participants completed two doses of the BNT162b2 or mRNA-1273 vaccine. This specimen consisted of CD4+ T cells from PBMCs cultured without peptide, obtained after COVID-19 vaccination. These TCRs come from a human donor who received a COVID-19 vaccine.

The rearrangement links TRBV2 to TRBJ2-7; D unresolved. V gave up 8 bases and J gave up 0 bases, with 8 bases separating them. This CDR3 is 12 amino acids long. Looked up from germline, CDR1 is SNHLY and CDR2 is FYNNEI. The CDR3 DNA reads as TGTGCCAGCCACCTAAGCTCCTACGAGCAGTACTTC. As protein: CASHLSSYEQYF. The variable domain in full, with the rest retrieved from reference TRBV2 and TRBJ2-7, is EPEVTQTPSHQVTQMGQEVILRCVPISNHLYFYWYRQILGQKVEFLVSFYNNEISEKSEIFDDQFSVERPDGSNFTLKIRSTKLEDSAMYFCASHLSSYEQYFGPGTRLTVT.

The chain joins TRBV7-7 to TRBJ2-1, with 14 bases identical to TRBD2. J gave up 8 bases and V 5 bases, and 5 bases lay outside the gene matches. CDR3 size: 15 residues. The germline V gene has CDR1 SSHAT and CDR2 FNYEAQ (reference sequence). The chain's CDR3 is CASSRGTSGSDEQFF. The CDR3 DNA sequence: TGTGCCAGCAGCCGCGGGACTAGCGGGAGCGATGAGCAGTTCTTC.

The V gene is TRBV4-1, the J gene TRBJ1-2; D is ambiguous. V was pared by 4 bases and J by 8 bases, with 20 bases between. The V gene's germline CDR1 is MGHRA and CDR2 YSYEKL. The CDR3 has 15 residues. CDR3 protein: CASSLQLWREGGYTF. Here the CDR3 DNA reads TGCGCCAGCAGCCTCCAATTGTGGAGGGAGGGCGGCTACACCTTC.

The rearrangement links TRBV10-3 to TRBJ2-5, with 11 positions matching TRBD2. V lost 3 bases and J lost 5; bases outside the gene matches: 5. The CDR3 spans 15 residues. Looked up from germline, CDR1 is ENHRY and CDR2 is SYGVKD. The CDR3 loop reads CAISDPLAGGETQYF. DNA of the CDR3: TGTGCCATCAGTGACCCCCTAGCGGGAGGTGAGACCCAGTACTTC.

V usage is TRBV3-1 (or the pseudogene TRBV3-2) and J usage is TRBJ1-2; D unresolved. Germline-derived CDR1 and CDR2 are LGHDT and YNNKEL (reference sequence). The CDR3 is 13 residues long. Trimming pared 1 base from V and 5 bases from J, leaving 8 bases between. CDR3 nucleotides: TGTGCCAGCAGCCAAGTTGGTCAATATGGCTACACCTTC. Protein: CASSQVGQYGYTF.